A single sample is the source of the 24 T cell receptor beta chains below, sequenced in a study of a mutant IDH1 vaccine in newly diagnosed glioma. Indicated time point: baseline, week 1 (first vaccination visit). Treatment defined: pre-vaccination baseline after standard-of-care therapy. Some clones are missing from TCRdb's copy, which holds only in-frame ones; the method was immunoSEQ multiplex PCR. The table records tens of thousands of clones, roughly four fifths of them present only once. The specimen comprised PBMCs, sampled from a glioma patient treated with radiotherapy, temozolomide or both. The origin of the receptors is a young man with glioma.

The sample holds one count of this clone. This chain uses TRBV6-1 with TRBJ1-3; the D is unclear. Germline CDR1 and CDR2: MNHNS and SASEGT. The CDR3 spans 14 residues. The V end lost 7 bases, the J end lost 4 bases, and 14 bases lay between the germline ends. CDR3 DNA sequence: TGTGCCAGCACGGAGGCAGTAGGAGGAAACACCATATATTTT. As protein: CASTEAVGGNTIYF.

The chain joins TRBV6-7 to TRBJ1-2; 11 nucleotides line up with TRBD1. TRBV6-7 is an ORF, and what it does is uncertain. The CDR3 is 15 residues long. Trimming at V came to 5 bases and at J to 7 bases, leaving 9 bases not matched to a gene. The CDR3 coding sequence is TGTGCCAGCAGTCGCCGGGACAGGGGGTTGGCTGGCTACACCTTC. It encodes CASSRRDRGLAGYTF.

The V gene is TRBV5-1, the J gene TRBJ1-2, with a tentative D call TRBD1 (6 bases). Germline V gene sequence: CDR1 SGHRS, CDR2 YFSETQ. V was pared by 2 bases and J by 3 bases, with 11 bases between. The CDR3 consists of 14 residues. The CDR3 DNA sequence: TGCGCCAGCAGCTTAAATAGGGGGGACTATGGCTACACCTTC. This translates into CASSLNRGDYGYTF.

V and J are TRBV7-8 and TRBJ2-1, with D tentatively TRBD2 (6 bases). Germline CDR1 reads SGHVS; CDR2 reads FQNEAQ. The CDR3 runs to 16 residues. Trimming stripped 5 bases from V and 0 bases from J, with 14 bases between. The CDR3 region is CASSLRGTISYNEQFF. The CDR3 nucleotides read TGTGCCAGCAGCCTGCGGGGAACCATCTCCTACAATGAGCAGTTCTTC.

CDR3 coding DNA: TGTGCCAGCAGCTTAGGGGTAGGGGCCTCTGGGGCCAACGTCCTGACTTTC. This codes for CASSLGVGASGANVLTF. This chain joins TRBV7-9 and TRBJ2-6; the D gene is possibly TRBD1 (5 bases). This CDR3 region has 17 residues. V shed 1 base and J shed 0 bases, with 10 bases lying between them. CDR1 is SEHNR and CDR2 is FQNEAQ in the germline V gene (reference sequence).

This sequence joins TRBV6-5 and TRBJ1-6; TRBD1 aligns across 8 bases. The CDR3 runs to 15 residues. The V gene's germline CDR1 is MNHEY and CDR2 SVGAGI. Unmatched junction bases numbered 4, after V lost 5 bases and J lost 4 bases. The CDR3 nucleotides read TGTGCCAGCAGTCCAGGGGGCTCTTATAATTCACCCCTCCACTTT. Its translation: CASSPGGSYNSPLHF.

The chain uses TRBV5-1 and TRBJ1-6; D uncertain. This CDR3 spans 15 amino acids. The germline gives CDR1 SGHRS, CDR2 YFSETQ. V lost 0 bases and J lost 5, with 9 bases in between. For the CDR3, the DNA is TGCGCCAGCAGCTTGGGGGTACTTAATAATTCACCCCTCCACTTT. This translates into CASSLGVLNNSPLHF.

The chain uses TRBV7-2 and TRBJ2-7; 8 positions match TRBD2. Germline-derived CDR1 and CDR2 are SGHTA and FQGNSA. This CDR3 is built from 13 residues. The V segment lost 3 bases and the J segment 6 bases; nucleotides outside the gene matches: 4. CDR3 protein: CASSFGGAGEQYF. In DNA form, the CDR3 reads TGTGCCAGCAGCTTCGGGGGGGCGGGCGAGCAGTACTTC. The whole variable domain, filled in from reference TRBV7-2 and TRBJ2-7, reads GAGVSQSPSNKVTEKGKDVELRCDPISGHTALYWYRQSLGQGLEFLIYFQGNSAPDKSGLPSDRFSAERTGGSVSTLTIQRTQQEDSAVYLCASSFGGAGEQYFGPGTRLTVT.

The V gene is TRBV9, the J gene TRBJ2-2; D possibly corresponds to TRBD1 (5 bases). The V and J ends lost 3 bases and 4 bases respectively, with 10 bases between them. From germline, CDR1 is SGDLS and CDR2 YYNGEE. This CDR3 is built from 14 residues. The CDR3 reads CASSAQGSTGELFF. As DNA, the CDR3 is TGTGCCAGCAGCGCTCAGGGTAGCACCGGGGAGCTGTTTTTT. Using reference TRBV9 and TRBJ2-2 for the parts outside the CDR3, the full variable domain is DSGVTQTPKHLITATGQRVTLRCSPRSGDLSVYWYQQSLDQGLQFLIQYYNGEERAKGNILERFSAQQFPDLHSELNLSSLELGDSALYFCASSAQGSTGELFFGEGSRLTVL.

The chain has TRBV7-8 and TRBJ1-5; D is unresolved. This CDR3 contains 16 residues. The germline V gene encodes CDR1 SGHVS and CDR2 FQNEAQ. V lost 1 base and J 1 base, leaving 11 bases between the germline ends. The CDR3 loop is CASSLVYSQSNQPQHF. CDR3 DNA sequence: TGTGCCAGCAGCTTAGTCTACAGCCAGAGCAATCAGCCCCAGCATTTT.

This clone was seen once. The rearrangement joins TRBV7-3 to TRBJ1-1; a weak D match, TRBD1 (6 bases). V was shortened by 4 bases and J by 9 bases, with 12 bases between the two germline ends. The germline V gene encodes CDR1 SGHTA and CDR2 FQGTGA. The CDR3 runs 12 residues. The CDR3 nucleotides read TGTGCCAGCAGCTCGACAGGAGAAAAAGCTTTCTTT. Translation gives CASSSTGEKAFF.

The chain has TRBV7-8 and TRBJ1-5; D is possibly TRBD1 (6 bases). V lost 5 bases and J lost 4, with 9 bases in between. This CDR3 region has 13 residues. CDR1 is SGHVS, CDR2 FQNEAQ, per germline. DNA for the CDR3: TGTGCCAGCAGCCAAGACAGGAATCAGCCCCAGCATTTT. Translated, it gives CASSQDRNQPQHF.

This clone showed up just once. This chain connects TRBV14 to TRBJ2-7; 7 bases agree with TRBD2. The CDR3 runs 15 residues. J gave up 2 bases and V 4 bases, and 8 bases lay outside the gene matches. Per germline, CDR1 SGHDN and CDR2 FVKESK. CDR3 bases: TGTGCCAGCAGCCCCAAGAAAGCGGGACCCTACGAGCAGTACTTC. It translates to CASSPKKAGPYEQYF.

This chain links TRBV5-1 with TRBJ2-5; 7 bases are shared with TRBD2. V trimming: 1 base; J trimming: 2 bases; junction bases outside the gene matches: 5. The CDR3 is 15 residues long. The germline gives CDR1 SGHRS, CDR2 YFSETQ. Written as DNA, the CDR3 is TGCGCCAGCAGCTTGAGTGTGGGGGGGCAAGAGACCCAGTACTTC. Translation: CASSLSVGGQETQYF. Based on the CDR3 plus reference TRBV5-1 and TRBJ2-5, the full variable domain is KAGVTQTPRYLIKTRGQQVTLSCSPISGHRSVSWYQQTPGQGLQFLFEYFSETQRNKGNFPGRFSGRQFSNSRSEMNVSTLELGDSALYLCASSLSVGGQETQYFGPGTRLLVL.

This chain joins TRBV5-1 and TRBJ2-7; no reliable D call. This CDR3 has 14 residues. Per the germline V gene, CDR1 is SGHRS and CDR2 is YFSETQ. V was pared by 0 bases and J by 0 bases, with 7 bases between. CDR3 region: CASSLGVASYEQYF. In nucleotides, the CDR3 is TGCGCCAGCAGCTTGGGGGTAGCCTCCTACGAGCAGTACTTC.

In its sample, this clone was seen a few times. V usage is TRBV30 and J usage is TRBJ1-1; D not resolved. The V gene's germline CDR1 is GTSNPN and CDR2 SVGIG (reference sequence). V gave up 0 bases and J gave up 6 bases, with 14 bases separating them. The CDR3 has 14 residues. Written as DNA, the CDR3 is TGTGCCTGGAGTGTAGTCGGAGCGGAGGCTGAAGCTTTCTTT. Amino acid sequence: CAWSVVGAEAEAFF.

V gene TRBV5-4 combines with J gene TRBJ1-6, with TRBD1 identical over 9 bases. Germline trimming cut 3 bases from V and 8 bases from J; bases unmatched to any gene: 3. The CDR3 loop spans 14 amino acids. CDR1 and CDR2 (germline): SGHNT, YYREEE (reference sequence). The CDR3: CASSSDRGHSPLHF. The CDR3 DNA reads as TGTGCCAGCAGCTCGGACAGGGGACATTCACCCCTCCACTTT. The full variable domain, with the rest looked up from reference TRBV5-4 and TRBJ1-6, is ETGVTQSPTHLIKTRGQQVTLRCSSQSGHNTVSWYQQALGQGPQFIFQYYREEENGRGNFPPRFSGLQFPNYSSELNVNALELDDSALYLCASSSDRGHSPLHFGNGTRLTVT.

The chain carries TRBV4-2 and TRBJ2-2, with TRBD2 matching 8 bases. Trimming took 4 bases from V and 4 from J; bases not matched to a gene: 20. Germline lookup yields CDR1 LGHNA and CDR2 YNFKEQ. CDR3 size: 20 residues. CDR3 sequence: CASSLYDVGGSGTVTGELFF. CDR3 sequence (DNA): TGTGCCAGCAGCCTTTACGACGTCGGGGGTAGCGGGACTGTCACCGGGGAGCTGTTTTTT.

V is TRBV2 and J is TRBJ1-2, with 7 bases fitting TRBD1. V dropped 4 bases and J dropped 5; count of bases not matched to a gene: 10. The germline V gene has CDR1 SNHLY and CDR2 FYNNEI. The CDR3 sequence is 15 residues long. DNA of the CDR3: TGTGCCAGCAGTGTCCCCGACAGGGTATGGTATGGCTACACCTTC. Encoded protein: CASSVPDRVWYGYTF.

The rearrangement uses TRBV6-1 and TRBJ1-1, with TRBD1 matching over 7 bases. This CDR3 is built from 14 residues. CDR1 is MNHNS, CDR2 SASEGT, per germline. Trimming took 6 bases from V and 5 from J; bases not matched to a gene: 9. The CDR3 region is CASRPTGEGTEAFF. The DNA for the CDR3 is TGTGCCAGCAGGCCCACAGGGGAAGGAACTGAAGCTTTCTTT.

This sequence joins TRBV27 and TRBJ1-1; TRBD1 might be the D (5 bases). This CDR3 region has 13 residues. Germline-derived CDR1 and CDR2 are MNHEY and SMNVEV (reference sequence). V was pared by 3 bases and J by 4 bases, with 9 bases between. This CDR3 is CASSFGGSTEAFF. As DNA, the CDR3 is TGTGCCAGCAGTTTTGGGGGTAGCACTGAAGCTTTCTTT.

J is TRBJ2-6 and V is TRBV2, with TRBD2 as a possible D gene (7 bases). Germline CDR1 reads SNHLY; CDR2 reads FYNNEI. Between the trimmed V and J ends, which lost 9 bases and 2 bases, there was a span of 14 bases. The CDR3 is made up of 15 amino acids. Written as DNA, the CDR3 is TGTGCCAGATCTAGGGGGGGAGCTGGGGCCAACGTCCTGACTTTC. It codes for CARSRGGAGANVLTF.

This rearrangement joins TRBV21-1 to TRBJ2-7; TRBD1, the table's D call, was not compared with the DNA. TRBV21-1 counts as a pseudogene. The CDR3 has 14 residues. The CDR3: CASSPGTANYEQYF. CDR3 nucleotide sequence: TGTGCCAGCAGCCCTGGGACAGCTAACTACGAGCAGTACTTC.

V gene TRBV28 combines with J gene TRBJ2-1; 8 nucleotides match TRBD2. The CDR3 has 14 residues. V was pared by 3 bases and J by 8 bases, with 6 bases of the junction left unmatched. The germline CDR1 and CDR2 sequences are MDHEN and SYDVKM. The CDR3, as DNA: TGTGCCAGCAGTTTTGCGGGGGGCCAGGATGAGCAGTTCTTC. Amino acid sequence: CASSFAGGQDEQFF.